The clone carrying this T cell receptor beta chain showed up many times. The antigen is unknown. The data derive from a study of T cells in Graves' hyperthyroidism and ophthalmopathy. Broader study findings: Most thyroid clonotypes expanded above 0.001 were also detected in blood. Onset of ophthalmopathy came a median roughly 6.5 months after the model predicted it.

Out of roughly 10 ml of fresh peripheral blood came the PBMCs. Template material for amplifying TCR beta CDR3 regions consisted of RNA transcripts. The HTBI set primed first-round TCR CDR3 RT-PCR. MiXCR was run by TCRdb on the multiplex PCR reads, yielding one entry per CDR3 protein. The sample has 300,000 to 450,000 distinct CDR3 sequences, approximately 14% seen once; the top ten hold approximately 30%. CDR3 length: 15 amino acids. Looked up from germline, CDR1 is SGHVS and CDR2 is FQNEAQ. The V and J ends lost 0 bases and 4 bases, in that order; junction bases with no gene match: 3. This chain uses TRBV7-8 with TRBJ2-5, with 9 bases matching TRBD1. The receptor was isolated from a woman aged 18-29 years with Graves' hyperthyroidism that later progressed to Graves' ophthalmopathy. Sequencing was performed on blood. The DNA of the CDR3 is TGTGCCAGCAGCTTAGCAGGACAGGGGCGAGAGACCCAGTACTTC. This translates into CASSLAGQGRETQYF.